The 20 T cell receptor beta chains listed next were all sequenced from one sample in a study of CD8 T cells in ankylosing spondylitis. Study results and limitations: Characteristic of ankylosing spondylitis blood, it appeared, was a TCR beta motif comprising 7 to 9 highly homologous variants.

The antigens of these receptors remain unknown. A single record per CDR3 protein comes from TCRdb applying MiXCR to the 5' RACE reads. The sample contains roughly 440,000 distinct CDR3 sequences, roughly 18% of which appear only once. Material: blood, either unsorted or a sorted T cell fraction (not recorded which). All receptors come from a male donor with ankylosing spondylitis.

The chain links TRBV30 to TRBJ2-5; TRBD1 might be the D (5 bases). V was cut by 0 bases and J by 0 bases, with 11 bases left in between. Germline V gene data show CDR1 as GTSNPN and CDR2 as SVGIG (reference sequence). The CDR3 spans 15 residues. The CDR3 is CAWSVGLTDQETQYF. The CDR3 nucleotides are TGTGCCTGGAGTGTGGGTTTGACAGACCAAGAGACCCAGTACTTC.

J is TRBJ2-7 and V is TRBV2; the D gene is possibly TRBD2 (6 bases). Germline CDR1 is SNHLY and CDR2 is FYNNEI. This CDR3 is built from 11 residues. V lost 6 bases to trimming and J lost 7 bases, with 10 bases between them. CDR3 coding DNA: TGTGCCAGCAGGCTAGCGCGGGAGCAGTACTTC. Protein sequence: CASRLAREQYF.

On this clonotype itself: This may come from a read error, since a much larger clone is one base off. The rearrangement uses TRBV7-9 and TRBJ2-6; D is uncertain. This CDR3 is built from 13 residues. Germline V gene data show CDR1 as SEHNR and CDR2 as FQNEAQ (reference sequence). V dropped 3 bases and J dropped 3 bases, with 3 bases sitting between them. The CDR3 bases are TGTGCCAGCAGCTTGGATGGGGCCAACGTCCTGACTTTC. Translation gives CASSLDGANVLTF.

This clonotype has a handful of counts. This CDR3 reads CSAGGASGANIQYF. In nucleotides, the CDR3 is TGCAGTGCGGGGGGGGCTAGCGGGGCAAACATTCAGTACTTC. This chain joins TRBV20-1 and TRBJ2-4; TRBD2 aligns across 9 bases. The CDR3 length is 14 residues. Germline V gene data show CDR1 as DFQATT and CDR2 as SNEGSKA (reference sequence). V shed 6 bases and J 6 bases; nucleotides not matched to a gene: 9.

CDR3 DNA sequence: TGTGCCAGCAGTTTAGAAGGTCGGCCCCAGCATTTT. Translated, it gives CASSLEGRPQHF. The V call is TRBV12-3 or TRBV12-4, the J call TRBJ1-5; D is unresolved. This CDR3 contains 12 residues. The V gene lost 1 base and the J gene lost 9 bases, with 7 bases spanning the gap.

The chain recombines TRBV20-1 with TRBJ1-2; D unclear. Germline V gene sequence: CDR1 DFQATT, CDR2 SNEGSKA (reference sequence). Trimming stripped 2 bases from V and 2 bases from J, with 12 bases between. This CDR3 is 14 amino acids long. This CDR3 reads CSARPTGPNYGYTF. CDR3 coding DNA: TGCAGTGCTAGACCAACGGGCCCCAACTATGGCTACACCTTC.

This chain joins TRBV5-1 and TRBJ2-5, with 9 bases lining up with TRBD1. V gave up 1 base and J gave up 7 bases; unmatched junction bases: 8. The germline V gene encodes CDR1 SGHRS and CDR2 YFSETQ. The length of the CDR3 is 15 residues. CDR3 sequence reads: CASSLQDRGLGTQYF. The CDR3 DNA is TGCGCCAGCAGCTTGCAGGACAGGGGATTAGGGACCCAGTACTTC.

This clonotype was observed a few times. CDR3 residues: CASSLVGLAGQPSTDTQYF. CDR3 DNA: TGCGCCAGCAGCTTGGTTGGCCTAGCGGGGCAACCTAGCACAGATACGCAGTATTTT. The rearrangement joins TRBV5-1 to TRBJ2-3, with 9 bases fitting TRBD2. The CDR3 has 19 residues. CDR1 and CDR2 from the germline V gene are SGHRS and YFSETQ. V shed 0 bases and J 0 bases; nucleotides not matched to a gene: 11.

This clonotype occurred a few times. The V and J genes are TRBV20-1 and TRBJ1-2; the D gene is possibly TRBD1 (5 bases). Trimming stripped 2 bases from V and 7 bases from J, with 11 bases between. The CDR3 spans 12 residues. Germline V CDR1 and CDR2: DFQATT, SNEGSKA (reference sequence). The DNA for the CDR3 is TGCAGTGCTAGATCCGAAGGGGCTGGCTACACCTTC. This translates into CSARSEGAGYTF.

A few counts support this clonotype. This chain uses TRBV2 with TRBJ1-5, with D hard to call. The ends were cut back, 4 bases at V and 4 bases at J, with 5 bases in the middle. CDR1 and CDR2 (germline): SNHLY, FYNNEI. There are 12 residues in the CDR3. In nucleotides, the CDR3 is TGTGCCAGCAGTGTCCCGAATCAGCCCCAGCATTTT. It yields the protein CASSVPNQPQHF. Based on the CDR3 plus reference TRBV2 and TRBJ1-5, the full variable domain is EPEVTQTPSHQVTQMGQEVILRCVPISNHLYFYWYRQILGQKVEFLVSFYNNEISEKSEIFDDQFSVERPDGSNFTLKIRSTKLEDSAMYFCASSVPNQPQHFGDGTRLSIL.

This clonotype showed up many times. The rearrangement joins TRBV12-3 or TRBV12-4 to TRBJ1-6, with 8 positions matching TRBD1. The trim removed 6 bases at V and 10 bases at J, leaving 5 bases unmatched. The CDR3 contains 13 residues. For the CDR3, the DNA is TGTGCCAGCAGGCCGACAGGGGACTCACCCCTCCACTTT. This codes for CASRPTGDSPLHF.

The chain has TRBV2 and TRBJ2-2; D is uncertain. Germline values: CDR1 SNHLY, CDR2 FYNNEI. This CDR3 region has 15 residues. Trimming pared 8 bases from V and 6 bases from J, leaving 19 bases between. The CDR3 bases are TGTGCCAGCCTATTCTCAGTTTTCTCTCCCGGGGAGCTGTTTTTT. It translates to CASLFSVFSPGELFF.

The CDR3 sequence: CASSPGSFVQETQYF. CDR3 nucleotides: TGTGCCAGCAGCCCGGGGTCCTTTGTCCAAGAGACCCAGTACTTC. The chain couples TRBV7-2 to TRBJ2-5; tentative D call: TRBD2 (5 bases). The length of the CDR3 is 15 residues. V dropped 5 bases and J dropped 1 base, with 14 bases sitting between them. Germline loops: CDR1 SGHTA, CDR2 FQGNSA.

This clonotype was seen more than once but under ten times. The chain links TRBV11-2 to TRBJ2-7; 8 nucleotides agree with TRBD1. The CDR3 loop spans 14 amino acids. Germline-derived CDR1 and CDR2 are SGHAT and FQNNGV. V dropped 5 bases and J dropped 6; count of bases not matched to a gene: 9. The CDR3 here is CASSPWTGRGEQYF. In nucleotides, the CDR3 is TGTGCCAGCAGCCCATGGACAGGGCGAGGCGAGCAGTACTTC. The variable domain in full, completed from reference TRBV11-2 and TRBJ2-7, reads EAGVAQSPRYKIIEKRQSVAFWCNPISGHATLYWYQQILGQGPKLLIQFQNNGVVDDSQLPKDRFSAERLKGVDSTLKIQPAKLEDSAVYLCASSPWTGRGEQYFGPGTRLTVT.

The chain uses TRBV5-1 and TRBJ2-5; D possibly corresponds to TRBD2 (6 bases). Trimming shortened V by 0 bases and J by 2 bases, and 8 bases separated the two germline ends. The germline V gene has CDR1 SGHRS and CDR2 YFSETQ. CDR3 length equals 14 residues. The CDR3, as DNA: TGCGCCAGCAGCTTGGGCGGGGTACAAGAGACCCAGTACTTC. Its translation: CASSLGGVQETQYF.

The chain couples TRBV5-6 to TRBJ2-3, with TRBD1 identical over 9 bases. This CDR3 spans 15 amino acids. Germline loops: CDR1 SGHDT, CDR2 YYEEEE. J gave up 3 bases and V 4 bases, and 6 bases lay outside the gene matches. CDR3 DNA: TGTGCCAGCAGCCCCGGGACAGGGAAAACAGATACGCAGTATTTT. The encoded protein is CASSPGTGKTDTQYF.

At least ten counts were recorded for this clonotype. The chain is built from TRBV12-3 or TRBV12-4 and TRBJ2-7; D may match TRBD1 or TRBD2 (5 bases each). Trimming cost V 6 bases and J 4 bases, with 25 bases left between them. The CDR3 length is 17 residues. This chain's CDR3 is CASSPGTSLEWVYEQYF. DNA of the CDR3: TGTGCCAGCAGCCCTGGGACCTCCCTGGAGTGGGTGTACGAGCAGTACTTC.

The CDR3 protein is CASRGDRDQAFF. DNA of the CDR3: TGTGCCAGTAGAGGGGACAGGGATCAAGCTTTCTTT. The rearrangement uses TRBV19 and TRBJ1-1, with 9 positions matching TRBD1. The J segment lost 9 bases and the V segment lost 6 bases, leaving 5 bases of the junction unmatched. Germline V gene lookup returns CDR1 LNHDA and CDR2 SQIVND (reference sequence). The CDR3 extends over 12 amino acids.

The CDR3 protein is CSAGRTGTGNTGELFF. The CDR3 coding sequence is TGCAGTGCTGGCCGGACCGGGACAGGGAACACCGGGGAGCTGTTTTTT. The chain combines TRBV20-1 with TRBJ2-2; 8 nucleotides align to TRBD1. The V gene's germline CDR1 is DFQATT and CDR2 SNEGSKA (reference sequence). Trimming cost V 5 bases and J 1 base; bases outside gene matches: 9. There are 16 residues in the CDR3.

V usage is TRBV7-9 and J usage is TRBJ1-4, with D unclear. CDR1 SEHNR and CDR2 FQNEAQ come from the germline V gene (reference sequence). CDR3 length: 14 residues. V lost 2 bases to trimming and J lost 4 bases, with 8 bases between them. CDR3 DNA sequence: TGTGCCAGCAGCTTACTACAGAATAATGAAAAACTGTTTTTT. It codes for CASSLLQNNEKLFF.